Listed below are T cell receptor beta chains from one sample, sequenced in a study of blood T cell repertoires in COVID-19. Measured with immunoSEQ multiplex PCR; TCRdb has only the in-frame clones, and not every one. Of about 440,000 clones listed, approximately 88% are singletons. The specimen was peripheral blood. These receptors all stem from a woman aged 45-59 years with COVID-19, enrolled during active disease. CDR3s include the opening cysteine and the closing phenylalanine or tryptophan. D genes are given only for firm matches. Size is omitted from some rows. Given values are once, few, many or a class for expanded clones.

size	V	J	D	DNA	CDR3
.	TRBV3-1/TRBV3-2	TRBJ2-7	TRBD1	TGTGCCAGCACCTCCGAGAGGACAGGCGCCAATCGGGTCTACGAGCAGTACTTC	CASTSERTGANRVYEQYF
.	TRBV10-1	TRBJ2-3	TRBD1	TGCGCCAGCAGTGGGACAGGGGAGACAGCAGATACGCAGTATTTT	CASSGTGETADTQYF
.	TRBV18	TRBJ1-1	TRBD1	TGTGCCAGCCAATCCGGGACAGCGAACACTGAAGCTTTCTTT	CASQSGTANTEAFF
.	TRBV29-1	TRBJ1-1	.	TGCAGCGCCGGACTAGGGAACACTGAAGCTTTCTTT	CSAGLGNTEAFF
.	TRBV10-3	TRBJ1-2	TRBD1	TGTGCCATCAGTTCCGACAGGGAAAAAGGCTACACCTTC	CAISSDREKGYTF
once	TRBV28	TRBJ1-1	TRBD1	TGTGCCAGCAGCCCCCCCGGACAGGGACTGAACACTGAAGCTTTCTTT	CASSPPGQGLNTEAFF
.	TRBV6-4	TRBJ2-1	TRBD1	TGTGCCAGCAGTGACTCATTTGGGACAGGGGGCAATGAGCAGTTCTTC	CASSDSFGTGGNEQFF
once	TRBV29-1	TRBJ1-1	.	TGCAGCGTGTTATTGCAGGGGACTGAAGCTTTCTTT	CSVLLQGTEAFF
few	TRBV7-9	TRBJ2-7	TRBD1	TGTGCCAGCAGCTTTAGAACGGACAGGGCCAGGGAGCAGTACTTC	CASSFRTDRAREQYF
.	TRBV7-9	TRBJ1-1	TRBD1	TGTGCCAGCAGCGCTCGGGACAGGGGAATGAACACTGAAGCTTTCTTT	CASSARDRGMNTEAFF
.	TRBV3-1/TRBV3-2	TRBJ1-2	TRBD1	TGTGCCAGCAGTCCCGGGACAGGGATCTGGTATGGCTACACCTTC	CASSPGTGIWYGYTF
.	TRBV6-5	TRBJ1-1	.	TGTGCCAGCAGTAATACCCGGGAGGGTCAAGCTTTCTTT	CASSNTREGQAFF
.	TRBV28	TRBJ1-2	.	TGTGCCAGCATCCCCCGCAGACGAGGAGGCTACACCTTC	CASIPRRRGGYTF
.	TRBV6-1	TRBJ1-4	TRBD1	TGTGCCAGCAGTGTTGTCAGGGGGCAGACTAATGAAAAACTGTTTTTT	CASSVVRGQTNEKLFF
.	TRBV10-3	TRBJ2-5	TRBD2	TGTGCCATCAAAGAGCGGGGGGATCAAGAGACCCAGTACTTC	CAIKERGDQETQYF
.	TRBV7-6	TRBJ1-1	.	TGTGCCAGCAGCTTAGCGCGGCCAGGGGACACTGAAGCTTTCTTT	CASSLARPGDTEAFF
.	TRBV15	TRBJ1-2	.	TGTGCCACCAGCACCCTGGTTGGGGGGGTGATCCGATCTAACTATGGCTACACCTTC	CATSTLVGGVIRSNYGYTF
.	TRBV3-1/TRBV3-2	TRBJ2-2	TRBD2	TGTGCCAGCAGCCCCCCCCAGCGGGGGTTCACCGGGGAGCTGTTTTTT	CASSPPQRGFTGELFF
.	TRBV7-9	TRBJ2-1	TRBD2	TGTGCCAGCACGAGACGACTAGCGGGGGGGCGTTCTGAGCAGTTCTTC	CASTRRLAGGRSEQFF
.	TRBV11-2	TRBJ1-4	.	TGTGCCAGCAGCTTAATCTACCGTAATGAAAAACTGTTTTTT	CASSLIYRNEKLFF
.	TRBV5-1	TRBJ2-7	TRBD2	TGCGCCAGCAGCTTTAGGGCTAGCGGGGCCAGCTCCTACGAGCAGTACTTC	CASSFRASGASSYEQYF
.	TRBV3-1/TRBV3-2	TRBJ1-2	.	TGTGCCAGCAGCCAAGATAGGGGGGGCCGCGGCTACACCTTC	CASSQDRGGRGYTF
.	TRBV5-1	TRBJ2-3	.	TGCGCCAGCAGCTTGGTAGCAGATACGCAGTATTTT	CASSLVADTQYF
.	TRBV27	TRBJ1-1	TRBD1	TGTGCCAGCAGTCCGGGTGACAGGGCCACTGAAGCTTTCTTT	CASSPGDRATEAFF
.	TRBV4-1	TRBJ1-5	.	TGCGCCAGCAGTTCCGATGAAAGAGTACGGCCCCAGCATTTT	CASSSDERVRPQHF
once	TRBV11-3	TRBJ1-6	TRBD1	TGTGCCAGCAGCTTGGAAGGGGGCTCACCCCTCCACTTT	CASSLEGGSPLHF
.	TRBV3-1/TRBV3-2	TRBJ1-1	TRBD1	TGTGCCAGCAGCCCATCCCCGGGACAGACGTTTAACACTGAAGCTTTCTTT	CASSPSPGQTFNTEAFF
.	TRBV11-3	TRBJ2-7	.	TGTGCCAGCAGCTTAGGCACAGGGAGAAGCGAGCAGTACTTC	CASSLGTGRSEQYF
once	TRBV9	TRBJ1-2	TRBD1	TGTGCCAGCAGCGTAGTCGGACAGGACCCTAACTATGGCTACACCTTC	CASSVVGQDPNYGYTF
.	TRBV7-6	TRBJ1-3	.	TGTGCCAGCAGCTCATATACTAACACCATATATTTT	CASSSYTNTIYF
.	TRBV11-1	TRBJ2-7	TRBD2	TGTGCCAGCAGCCCCGGGAGGGACTACGAGCAGTACTTC	CASSPGRDYEQYF
.	TRBV6-5	TRBJ1-1	TRBD1	TGTGCCAGCAGTTCCTACAGGGGGCGCGCTGAAGCTTTCTTT	CASSSYRGRAEAFF
.	TRBV6-6	TRBJ2-1	TRBD2	TGTGCCAGCAGTCGTAGCGGGGGCCACAGCTCCTACAATGAGCAGTTCTTC	CASSRSGGHSSYNEQFF
.	TRBV27	TRBJ2-1	TRBD1	TGTGCCAGCAGTTCCAAACTACAGGGGGAGGATGAGCAGTTCTTC	CASSSKLQGEDEQFF
.	TRBV16	TRBJ2-3	.	TGTGCCAGCAGCCTCAACCCCCGGGGGGCTCTCACAGATACGCAGTATTTT	CASSLNPRGALTDTQYF
.	TRBV6-5	TRBJ1-1	TRBD1	TGTGCCAGCAGCTGGGGACAGGGAGGGACTGAAGCTTTCTTT	CASSWGQGGTEAFF
few	TRBV19	TRBJ2-1	TRBD2	TGTGCCAGTAGTTGGGGACTAGCGGGGTACAATGAGCAGTTCTTC	CASSWGLAGYNEQFF
.	TRBV5-6	TRBJ1-6	.	TGTGCCAGCAGCTTGGAACAGGGCTATTCACCCCTCCACTTT	CASSLEQGYSPLHF
.	TRBV5-1	TRBJ2-7	.	TGCGCCAGCAGCTTGGACGGTTACGAGCAGTACTTC	CASSLDGYEQYF
.	TRBV12-5	TRBJ2-7	.	TGTGCTAGTGGTTTCCGGTGGGAGCAGTACTTC	CASGFRWEQYF
.	TRBV9	TRBJ1-1	.	TGTGCCAGCAGCCCTTACGGCGGGGTGGGGGAAACTGAAGCTTTCTTT	CASSPYGGVGETEAFF
once	TRBV12-3/TRBV12-4	TRBJ1-2	.	TGTGCCAGCAGAACGCAGGGAGGGGCCGGCTACACCTTC	CASRTQGGAGYTF
.	TRBV4-1	TRBJ1-2	.	TGCGCCAGCAGCCAAGAGACCACAGGGAAAACACCCTATGGCTACACCTTC	CASSQETTGKTPYGYTF
once	TRBV4-1	TRBJ2-4	TRBD2	TGCGCCAGCAGCCGCCTGGGGACTAGAGACATTCAGTACTTC	CASSRLGTRDIQYF
.	TRBV10-3	TRBJ1-6	.	TGTGCCATCAGTGAGTCGATAGTTTCGAATTCACCCCTCCACTTT	CAISESIVSNSPLHF
.	TRBV19	TRBJ1-1	TRBD1	TGTGCCACCAACTCCAGGGGGCGGGTGAACACTGAAGCTTTCTTT	CATNSRGRVNTEAFF
.	TRBV27	TRBJ1-2	.	TGTGCCAGCAGTTCGCTAGAAGACTACACCTTC	CASSSLEDYTF
.	TRBV27	TRBJ1-2	.	TGTGCCAGCAGTCCTATATCAGCTCCTGACACATACTATGGCTACACCTTC	CASSPISAPDTYYGYTF
.	TRBV9	TRBJ1-3	.	TGTGCCAGCAGCGAGGACAGCCACTCTGGAAACACCATATATTTT	CASSEDSHSGNTIYF
.	TRBV4-2	TRBJ2-7	TRBD1	TGTGCCAGCAGCCACACCCCGCGGACAGGGGGCAAAGCGGGGGTGGTGGGGGAGCAGTACTTC	CASSHTPRTGGKAGVVGEQYF
.	TRBV6-1	TRBJ2-5	.	TGTGCCAGCAGTGAAGTGGAGGCCGAAGAGACCCAGTACTTC	CASSEVEAEETQYF
.	TRBV3-1/TRBV3-2	TRBJ1-1	.	TGTGCCAGCAGCCTCAGGGAAACTGAAGCTTTCTTT	CASSLRETEAFF
.	TRBV5-8	TRBJ2-6	TRBD2	TGTGCCAGCAGCTTGGGTAGCGGGTTGGGGGCCAACGTCCTGACTTTC	CASSLGSGLGANVLTF
.	TRBV5-1	TRBJ2-2	.	TGCGCCAGCAGCTTGGAACAGGGATACACCGGGGAGCTGTTTTTT	CASSLEQGYTGELFF
.	TRBV6-7	TRBJ2-5	TRBD2	TGTGCCAGCAGCCAAGGACTAGCGGAAGAGACCCAGTACTTC	CASSQGLAEETQYF